This TCR beta chain appears in the sequencing data of a study of T cells in Graves' hyperthyroidism and ophthalmopathy. Absence of ophthalmopathy progression within 18 months defined stable Graves' hyperthyroidism. Regions amplified from RNA transcripts were the TCR beta CDR3 regions. TCR CDR3 regions were first amplified by RT-PCR with HTBI primers. Each CDR3 protein is one row after TCRdb ran MiXCR on the multiplex PCR reads. The sample holds under 700,000 distinct CDR3 sequences; more than 45% are singletons and the top ten take about 8.2%. Trimming at V came to 8 bases and at J to 8 bases, leaving 8 bases not matched to a gene. The CDR3 totals 12 residues. CDR1 SQVTM and CDR2 ANQGSEA come from the germline V gene. Findings of the study overall: Expanded thyroid clonotypes (above 0.001) were mostly also found in blood. Prediction of ophthalmopathy progression came a median 6.5 months pre-onset.

This clonotype was observed at least ten times. Its target is unknown. The sequence was obtained from a woman between 18 and 29 years old with Graves' hyperthyroidism. The gene calls are TRBV29-1 and TRBJ2-2; TRBD1 matches 7 bases. Sequenced material: peripheral blood or thyroid tissue (not recorded which). DNA of the CDR3: TGCAGCCTAGAAGGGACAGAAGGGGAGCTGTTTTTT. Translated: CSLEGTEGELFF.